What follows describes a single TCR beta chain. Ten or more counts support this clonotype. What antigen it recognizes has not been identified. No per-base quality is available; no much larger clone lies one base away. CDR1 is given as SQVTM and CDR2 as ANQGSEA, both from the germline V gene. Deletion took 0 bases off V and 1 base off J, with a span of 7 bases between the germline ends. Including the terminal cysteine and phenylalanine, the CDR3 comprises 14 residues. Of all the DNA, just the CDR3 is kept, 42 bases in frame from base 1. Libraries were constructed by RT-PCR. The run used an Illumina HiSeq 2500. TCRdb trimmed the raw reads at Q25, called clones with MiXCR and kept productive beta chains. Each entry merges the rows of one CDR3 protein and shows their most common DNA and genes. Across this sample there are over 400,000 distinct CDR3 sequences, with about an eighth seen only once. Clones ranked in the top ten supply about 12% of the sample.

This sample was included in a study of response to subunit inactivated influenza vaccine (dated by TCRdb to between 2017 and 2018). About the full investigation: Deep quantitative T cell receptor repertoire profiling was used in the study to track responses to a trivalent subunit inactivated influenza vaccine.

General conclusions and limits of the study: The authors suggested that each seasonal influenza vaccination may recruit only a limited number of new T cells.

The time point label for this specimen denotes: more than 35 days after influenza vaccine administration. Source: PBMCs from blood, taken about 40 days after vaccination. The chain uses TRBV29-1 and TRBJ2-4, with the D gene too uncertain to name. This clonotype originated in a man between 45 and 60 years old who received an inactivated influenza vaccine. Donor details come from another sample of the same person, matched by shared clones. This receptor has the CDR3 CSVEEGYAKNIQYF. The nucleotide sequence is TGCAGCGTTGAAGAGGGTTATGCCAAAAACATTCAGTACTTC.